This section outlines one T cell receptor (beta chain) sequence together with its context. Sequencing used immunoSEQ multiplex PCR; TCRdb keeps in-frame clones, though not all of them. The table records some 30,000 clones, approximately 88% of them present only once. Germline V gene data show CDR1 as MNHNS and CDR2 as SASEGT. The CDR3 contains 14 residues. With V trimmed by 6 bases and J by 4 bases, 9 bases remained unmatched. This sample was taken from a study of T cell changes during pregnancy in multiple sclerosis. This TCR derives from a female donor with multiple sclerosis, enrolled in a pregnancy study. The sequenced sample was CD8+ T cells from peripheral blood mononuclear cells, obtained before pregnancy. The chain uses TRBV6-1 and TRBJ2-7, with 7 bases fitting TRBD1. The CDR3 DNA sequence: TGTGCCAGCAGAGCCTGGGGGACAGCATACGAGCAGTACTTC. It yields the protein CASRAWGTAYEQYF.